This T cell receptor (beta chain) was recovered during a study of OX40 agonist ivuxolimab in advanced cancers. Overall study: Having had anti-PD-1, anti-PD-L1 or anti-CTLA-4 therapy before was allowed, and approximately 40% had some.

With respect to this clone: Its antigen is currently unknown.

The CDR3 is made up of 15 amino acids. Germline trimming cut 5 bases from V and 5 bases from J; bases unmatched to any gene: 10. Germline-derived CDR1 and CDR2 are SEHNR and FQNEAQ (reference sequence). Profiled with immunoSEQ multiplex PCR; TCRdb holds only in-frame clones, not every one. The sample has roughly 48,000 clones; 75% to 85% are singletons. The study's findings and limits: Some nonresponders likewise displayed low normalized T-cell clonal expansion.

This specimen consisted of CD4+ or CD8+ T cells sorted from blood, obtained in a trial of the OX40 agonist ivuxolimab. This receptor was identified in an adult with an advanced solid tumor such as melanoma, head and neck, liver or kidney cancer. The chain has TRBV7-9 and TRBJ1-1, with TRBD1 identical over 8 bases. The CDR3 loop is CASSLTDRGRTEAFF. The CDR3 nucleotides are TGTGCCAGCAGCCTAACCGACAGGGGCCGGACTGAAGCTTTCTTT.